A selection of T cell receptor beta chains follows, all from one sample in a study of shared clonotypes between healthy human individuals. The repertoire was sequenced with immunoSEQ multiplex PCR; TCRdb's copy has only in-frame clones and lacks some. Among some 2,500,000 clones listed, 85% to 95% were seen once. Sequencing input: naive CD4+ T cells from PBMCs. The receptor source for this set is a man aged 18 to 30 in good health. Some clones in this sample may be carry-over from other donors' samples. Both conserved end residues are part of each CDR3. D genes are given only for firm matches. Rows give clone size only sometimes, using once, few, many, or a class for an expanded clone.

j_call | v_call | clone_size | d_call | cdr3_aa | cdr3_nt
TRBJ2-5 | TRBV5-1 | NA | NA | CASSGGGFNNPTETQYF | TGCGCCAGCAGCGGAGGGGGGTTTAATAATCCTACGGAGACCCAGTACTTC
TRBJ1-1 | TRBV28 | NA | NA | CASIKRSSTRGTEAFF | TGTGCCAGCATAAAGCGGAGTTCCACCCGAGGCACTGAAGCTTTCTTT
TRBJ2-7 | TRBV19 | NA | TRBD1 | CATRDRRTAYEQYF | TGTGCCACGCGGGACAGGAGAACAGCCTACGAGCAGTACTTC
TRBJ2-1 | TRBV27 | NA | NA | CASSPSTHEQFF | TGTGCCAGCAGTCCCAGTACCCATGAGCAGTTCTTC
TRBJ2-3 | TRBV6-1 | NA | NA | CASSLSPGTDTQYF | TGTGCCAGCAGCCTGTCTCCTGGCACAGATACGCAGTATTTT
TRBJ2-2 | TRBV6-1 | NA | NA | CASSRGGATGELFF | TGTGCCAGCAGCCGGGGCGGGGCCACCGGGGAGCTGTTTTTT
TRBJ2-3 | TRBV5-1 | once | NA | CASSRQADTDTQYF | TGCGCCAGCAGCCGGCAGGCGGACACAGATACGCAGTATTTT
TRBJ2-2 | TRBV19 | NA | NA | CASSTAQNTGELFF | TGTGCCAGTAGTACGGCGCAGAACACCGGGGAGCTGTTTTTT
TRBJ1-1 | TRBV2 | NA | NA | CASSDQGGTEAFF | TGTGCCAGCAGTGACCAGGGAGGCACTGAAGCTTTCTTT
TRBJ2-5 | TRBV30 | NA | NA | CAWRVGARETQYF | TGTGCCTGGAGAGTGGGGGCGCGAGAGACCCAGTACTTC